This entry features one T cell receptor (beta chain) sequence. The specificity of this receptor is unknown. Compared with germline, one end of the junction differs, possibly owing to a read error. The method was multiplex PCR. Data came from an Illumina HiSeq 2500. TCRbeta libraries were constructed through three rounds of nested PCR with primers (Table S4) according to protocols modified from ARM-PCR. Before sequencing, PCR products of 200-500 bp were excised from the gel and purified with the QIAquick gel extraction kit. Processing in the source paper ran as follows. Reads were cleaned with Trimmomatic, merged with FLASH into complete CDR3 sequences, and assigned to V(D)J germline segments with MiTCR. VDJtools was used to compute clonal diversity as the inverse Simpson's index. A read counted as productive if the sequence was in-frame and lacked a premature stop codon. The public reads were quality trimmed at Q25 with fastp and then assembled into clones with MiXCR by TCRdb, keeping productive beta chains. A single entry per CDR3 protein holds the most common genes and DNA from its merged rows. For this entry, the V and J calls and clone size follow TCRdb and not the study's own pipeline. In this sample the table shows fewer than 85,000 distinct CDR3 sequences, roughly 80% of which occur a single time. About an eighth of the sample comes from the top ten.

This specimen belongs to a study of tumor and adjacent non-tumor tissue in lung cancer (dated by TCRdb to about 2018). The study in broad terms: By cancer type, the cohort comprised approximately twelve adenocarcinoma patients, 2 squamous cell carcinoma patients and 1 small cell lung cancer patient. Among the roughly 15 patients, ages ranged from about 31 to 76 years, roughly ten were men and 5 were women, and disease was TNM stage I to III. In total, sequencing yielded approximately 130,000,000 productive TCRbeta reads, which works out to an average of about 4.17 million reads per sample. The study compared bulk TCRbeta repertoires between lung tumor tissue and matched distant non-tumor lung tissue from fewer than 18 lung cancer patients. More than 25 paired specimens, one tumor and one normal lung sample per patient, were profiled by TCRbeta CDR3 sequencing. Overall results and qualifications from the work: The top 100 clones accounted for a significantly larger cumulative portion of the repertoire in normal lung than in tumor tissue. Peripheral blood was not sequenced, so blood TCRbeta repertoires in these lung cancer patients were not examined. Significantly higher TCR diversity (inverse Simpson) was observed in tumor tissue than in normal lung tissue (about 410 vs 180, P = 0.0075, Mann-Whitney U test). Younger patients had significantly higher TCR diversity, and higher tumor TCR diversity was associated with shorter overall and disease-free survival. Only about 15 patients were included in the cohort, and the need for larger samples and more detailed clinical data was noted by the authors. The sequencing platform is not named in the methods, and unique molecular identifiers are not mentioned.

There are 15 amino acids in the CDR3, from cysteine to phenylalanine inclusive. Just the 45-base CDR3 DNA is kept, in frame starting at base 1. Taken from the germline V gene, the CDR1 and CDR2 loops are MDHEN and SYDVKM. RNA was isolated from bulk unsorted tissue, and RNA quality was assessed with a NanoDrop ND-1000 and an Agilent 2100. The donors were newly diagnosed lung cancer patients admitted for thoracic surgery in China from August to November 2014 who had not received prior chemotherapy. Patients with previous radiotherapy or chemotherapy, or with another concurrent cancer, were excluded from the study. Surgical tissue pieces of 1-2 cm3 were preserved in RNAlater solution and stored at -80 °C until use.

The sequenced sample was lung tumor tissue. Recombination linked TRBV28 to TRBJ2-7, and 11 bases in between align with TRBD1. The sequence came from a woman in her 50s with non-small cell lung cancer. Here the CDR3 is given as CATLKSGQGEYEKYF. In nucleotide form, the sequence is TGTGCCACCCTGAAATCGGGACAGGGGGAGTACGAGAAGTACTTC.